Presented here are 6 T cell receptor beta chains from one specimen sequenced in a study of cytomegalovirus exposure and HLA in healthy donors. Both 60 Vbeta primers and 13 Jbeta primers went into the PCR. The table came from immunoSEQ multiplex PCR; TCRdb's copy has only in-frame clones and leaves some out. The repertoire table contains about 140,000 clones. Material: PBMCs. These receptors all stem from a male donor in good health and CMV-seronegative.

The chain joins TRBV4-2 to TRBJ2-3; D is unresolved. V was cut by 5 bases and J by 6 bases, with 6 bases left in between. CDR3 length: 11 residues. Germline V CDR1 and CDR2: LGHNA, YNFKEQ. The DNA of the CDR3 is TGTGCCAGCAGCTCCCGGGATACGCAGTATTTT. Residues: CASSSRDTQYF.

CDR3 in amino acids: CAWSRPTGYYGYTF. CDR3 sequence (DNA): TGTGCCTGGAGTAGACCGACAGGGTACTATGGCTACACCTTC. The chain has TRBV30 and TRBJ1-2; 7 bases line up with TRBD1. The CDR3 extends over 14 amino acids. The trim removed 2 bases at V and 3 bases at J, leaving 6 bases unmatched. Germline values: CDR1 GTSNPN, CDR2 SVGIG (reference sequence).

The CDR3 loop is CASSLMLAGGTADTQYF. In nucleotides, the CDR3 is TGTGCCAGCAGCTTAATGTTAGCGGGGGGTACGGCAGATACGCAGTATTTT. This sequence joins TRBV7-9 and TRBJ2-3; 10 nucleotides align to TRBD2. Germline V gene sequence: CDR1 SEHNR, CDR2 FQNEAQ (reference sequence). The CDR3 covers 17 residues. V shed 2 bases, J shed 4 bases, and the junction held 9 bases outside the gene matches.

The V and J genes are TRBV7-9 and TRBJ1-1; D unresolved. This CDR3 has 14 amino acids. From germline, CDR1 is SEHNR and CDR2 FQNEAQ (reference sequence). V lost 4 bases and J 1 base, leaving 10 bases between the germline ends. CDR3 sequence reads: CASSSLNRNTEAFF. The CDR3 bases are TGTGCCAGCAGCTCCCTAAACAGGAACACTGAAGCTTTCTTT.

V is TRBV6-1 and J is TRBJ2-7, with TRBD2 matching 11 bases. The CDR3 spans 14 residues. Germline V gene data show CDR1 as MNHNS and CDR2 as SASEGT. After removal of 4 bases from V and 3 bases from J, the junction contained 2 bases not matched to a gene. For the CDR3, the DNA is TGTGCCAGCAGTGTTAGCGGGGGGGTCTACGAGCAGTACTTC. Residues: CASSVSGGVYEQYF.

V is TRBV15 and J is TRBJ2-1; possible D gene TRBD1, 6 bases. V shed 6 bases and J shed 3 bases, with 9 bases lying between them. Germline lookup yields CDR1 LNHNV and CDR2 YYDKDF (reference sequence). CDR3 length: 13 amino acids. CDR3 sequence: CATSTGNYNEQFF. The DNA of the CDR3 is TGTGCCACCAGTACAGGGAACTACAATGAGCAGTTCTTC.